The 19 T cell receptor beta chains below were found in one sample sequenced in a study of regulatory T cells in long-lasting Graves disease (dated by TCRdb to about 2021). Library prep was done by multiplex PCR. TCRdb records Illumina HiSeq 4000 as the sequencer. CDR3 regions were amplified by Arm-PCR with iRepertoire HTBI primers to construct TCR beta libraries. TCRdb applied fastp at Q25 and MiXCR to the public reads, then kept only in-frame beta chains. CDR3 protein sequences are deduplicated, and each keeps its most common genes and DNA. The sample profile shows roughly 420,000 distinct CDR3 sequences; roughly 16% of them were found once. In total, the top ten clones hold over 20% of the sample. The time point label of this sample denotes: newly diagnosed GD, antithyroid drugs for less than 3 months. For both TCR sequencing and RNA sequencing, RNA was extracted from PBMCs in TRIzol. The source material was peripheral blood mononuclear cells (PBMCs), sampled at new diagnosis, from a patient treated with antithyroid drugs. Every receptor here comes from a female donor with Graves disease.

Only one count was recorded for this clonotype. A single base separates this from a much larger clone, so it may be a read error. The chain carries TRBV2 and TRBJ1-2, with a tentative D call TRBD1 (6 bases). This CDR3 comprises 16 residues. Trimming cost V 6 bases and J 4 bases, with 21 bases left between them. Germline CDR1 SNHLY, CDR2 FYNNEI. CDR3 sequence reads: CASSPVGAAGSYGYTF. The CDR3 DNA is TGTGCCAGCAGCCCGGTGGGGGCGGCAGGTAGCTATGGCTACACCTTC.

The genes are TRBV7-9 and TRBJ2-2; D call uncertain. The CDR3 consists of 16 residues. V was clipped by 4 bases and J by 2 bases, with 14 bases between them. CDR1 and CDR2 (germline): SEHNR, FQNEAQ (reference sequence). CDR3 sequence: CASSSTRLDNTGELFF. In DNA form, the CDR3 reads TGTGCCAGCAGCTCGACCCGACTGGATAACACCGGGGAGCTGTTTTTT. The entire variable domain, with the rest obtained from reference TRBV7-9 and TRBJ2-2, is as follows: DTGVSQNPRHKITKRGQNVTFRCDPISEHNRLYWYRQTLGQGPEFLTYFQNEAQLEKSRLLSDRFSAERPKGSFSTLEIQRTEQGDSAMYLCASSSTRLDNTGELFFGEGSRLTVL.

This clonotype came up a few times. The chain combines TRBV24-1 with TRBJ2-1, with TRBD2 as a possible D gene (6 bases). The CDR3 loop spans 16 amino acids. V was shortened by 2 bases and J by 2 bases, with 12 bases between the two germline ends. Germline loops: CDR1 KGHDR, CDR2 SFDVKD. The CDR3 region has the DNA TGTGCCACCAGTGATTCGAGCGGGCCCGCCTACAATGAGCAGTTCTTC. It translates to CATSDSSGPAYNEQFF.

This clonotype was counted many times. The chain has TRBV3-1 and TRBJ2-2; 8 bases map to TRBD1. V was pared by 7 bases and J by 5 bases, with 6 bases of the junction left unmatched. Germline V gene lookup returns CDR1 LGHDT and CDR2 YNNKEL (reference sequence). The CDR3 spans 14 residues. CDR3: CASNLQGATGELFF. In DNA, the CDR3 is TGTGCCAGCAACCTTCAGGGGGCGACCGGGGAGCTGTTTTTT. The whole variable domain, filled in from reference TRBV3-1 and TRBJ2-2, reads DTAVSQTPKYLVTQMGNDKSIKCEQNLGHDTMYWYKQDSKKFLKIMFSYNNKELIINETVPNRFSPKSPDKAHLNLHINSLELGDSAVYFCASNLQGATGELFFGEGSRLTVL.

The chain employs TRBV6-1 and TRBJ1-2; the D is unclear. Germline V gene data show CDR1 as MNHNS and CDR2 as SASEGT. V was shortened by 1 base and J by 10 bases, with 7 bases between the two germline ends. This CDR3 has 11 residues. The CDR3 loop is CASSEVSDYTF. DNA for the CDR3: TGTGCCAGCAGTGAAGTTTCTGACTACACCTTC.

There are many counts of this clonotype. The J gene is TRBJ1-3, the V gene TRBV7-9; D gene ambiguous. Germline V gene sequence: CDR1 SEHNR, CDR2 FQNEAQ (reference sequence). This CDR3 is 15 amino acids long. The V end was cut by 3 bases, the J end by 0 bases, with 9 bases between. The DNA of the CDR3 is TGTGCCAGCAGCTTCACTATGAGCTCTGGAAACACCATATATTTT. Amino acids: CASSFTMSSGNTIYF.

This clonotype was found a few times. This chain uses TRBV27 with TRBJ2-1, with 11 bases fitting TRBD2. Germline CDR1 MNHEY, CDR2 SMNVEV (reference sequence). Trimming took 3 bases from V and 7 from J; bases not matched to a gene: 5. The CDR3 has 15 amino acids. The CDR3 sequence: CASSFPGLAGNEQFF. Written as DNA, the CDR3 is TGTGCCAGCAGTTTCCCCGGACTAGCGGGTAATGAGCAGTTCTTC.

The table lists this clonotype with many counts. The rearrangement links TRBV6-1 to TRBJ2-4; TRBD1 agrees at 9 bases. This CDR3 contains 13 residues. The junction had 3 bases not matched to a gene; V was cut back by 6 bases and J by 6 bases. Germline assignment: CDR1 MNHNS and CDR2 SASEGT. In DNA form, the CDR3 reads TGTGCCAGCAGGCAGGGACAGGGAAACATTCAGTACTTC. Protein product: CASRQGQGNIQYF.

This clonotype was seen ten or more times. The rearrangement links TRBV12-3 or TRBV12-4 to TRBJ1-1; D gene unclear. The CDR3 spans 14 residues. Trimming cost V 7 bases and J 0 bases, with 12 bases left between them. This chain's CDR3 is CASTFTRMNTEAFF. The DNA for the CDR3 is TGTGCCAGCACTTTTACCAGGATGAACACTGAAGCTTTCTTT.

This clonotype showed up many times. This chain joins TRBV7-2 and TRBJ2-6; D is possibly TRBD1 (6 bases). Germline loops: CDR1 SGHTA, CDR2 FQGNSA. The CDR3 has 18 amino acids. Trimming shortened V by 5 bases and J by 1 base, and 18 bases separated the two germline ends. This CDR3 reads CASSQQSGARSGANVLTF. The CDR3, as DNA: TGTGCCAGCAGCCAACAATCAGGGGCCCGATCTGGGGCCAACGTCCTGACTTTC.

At least ten counts were recorded for this clonotype. This chain joins TRBV27 and TRBJ2-3, with D possibly being TRBD2 (5 bases). The CDR3 loop spans 14 amino acids. V was shortened by 10 bases and J by 0 bases, with 14 bases between the two germline ends. CDR1 and CDR2 (germline): MNHEY, SMNVEV (reference sequence). Here the CDR3 DNA reads TGTGCCACCTCGATGTGGAGGAGCACAGATACGCAGTATTTT. Protein sequence: CATSMWRSTDTQYF.

This chain connects TRBV20-1 to TRBJ1-1, with D perhaps matching TRBD1 (5 bases). The germline V gene has CDR1 DFQATT and CDR2 SNEGSKA (reference sequence). The CDR3 covers 16 residues. Deletions cut 6 bases from V and 4 bases from J, with 24 bases between. Written as DNA, the CDR3 is TGCAGTGCAAATCCCTCGGAGGGGAAGATCGCCACTGAAGCTTTCTTT. As protein: CSANPSEGKIATEAFF.

This clonotype was detected many times. The chain carries TRBV4-1 and TRBJ1-6; 7 bases are a match to TRBD1. There are 16 residues in the CDR3. The germline CDR1 and CDR2 sequences are MGHRA and YSYEKL. Trimming cost V 0 bases and J 8 bases; bases outside gene matches: 7. As DNA, the CDR3 is TGCGCCAGCAGCCAAGAAGGAGGGGGCGCGTATTCACCCCTCCACTTT. Translation gives CASSQEGGGAYSPLHF.

This clonotype was recorded many times. This chain connects TRBV27 to TRBJ2-3, with TRBD2 identical over 9 bases. Germline V gene sequence: CDR1 MNHEY, CDR2 SMNVEV (reference sequence). The CDR3 extends over 17 amino acids. V trimming: 11 bases; J trimming: 7 bases; junction bases outside the gene matches: 22. The CDR3 nucleotides are TGTGCCCTTTTGAGGAGAAATGGGACTAGCTTGGGGAATACGCAGTATTTT. Protein sequence: CALLRRNGTSLGNTQYF.

This clonotype was counted many times. The V call is TRBV14, the J call TRBJ1-1; D is possibly TRBD1 (6 bases). CDR3 length: 13 amino acids. Trimming removed 0 bases at V and 9 bases at J, with 11 bases between. Germline V gene lookup returns CDR1 SGHDN and CDR2 FVKESK. Here the CDR3 DNA reads TGTGCCAGCAGCCAAGATCGGGGGACACAAGCTTTCTTT. As protein: CASSQDRGTQAFF.

About this clonotype: A read error is likely here: a far larger clone is one base away. The rearrangement uses TRBV7-3 and TRBJ2-3; tentatively, D is TRBD2 (7 bases). The CDR3 has 15 amino acids. Germline V CDR1 and CDR2: SGHTA, FQGTGA. The CDR3 DNA reads as TGTGCCAGCAGCTGGCTTGCGGGGGCCGCAGATAGGCAGTATTTT. Its protein is CASSWLAGAADRQYF.

Note on this clonotype: A read error may explain this, as a much larger clone is one base away. The chain couples TRBV7-9 to TRBJ2-3; D gene uncertain. CDR1 and CDR2 (germline): SEHNR, FQNEAQ (reference sequence). This CDR3 spans 14 amino acids. The CDR3 bases are TGTGCCGGCAGCCCGCATGAAGGCACAGATACGCAGTATTTT. It encodes CAGSPHEGTDTQYF.

The chain uses TRBV4-1 and TRBJ1-5; the match to TRBD1 covers 8 bases. The ends lost 1 base at V and 4 bases at J; junction bases unmatched: 3. Germline assignment: CDR1 MGHRA and CDR2 YSYEKL. The CDR3 is made up of 15 amino acids. The chain's CDR3 is CASSQGTGWNQPQHF. The CDR3 nucleotides read TGCGCCAGCAGCCAAGGGACAGGGTGGAATCAGCCCCAGCATTTT.

Ten or more counts support this clonotype. V gene TRBV28 combines with J gene TRBJ2-1; 11 bases are shared with TRBD2. Germline CDR1 reads MDHEN; CDR2 reads SYDVKM. With V trimmed by 4 bases and J by 8 bases, 13 bases remained unmatched. This CDR3 region has 17 residues. The CDR3 here is CASSSRGNSGRGHEQFF. Here the CDR3 DNA reads TGTGCCAGCAGTTCCCGAGGAAATAGCGGGAGGGGCCATGAGCAGTTCTTC.